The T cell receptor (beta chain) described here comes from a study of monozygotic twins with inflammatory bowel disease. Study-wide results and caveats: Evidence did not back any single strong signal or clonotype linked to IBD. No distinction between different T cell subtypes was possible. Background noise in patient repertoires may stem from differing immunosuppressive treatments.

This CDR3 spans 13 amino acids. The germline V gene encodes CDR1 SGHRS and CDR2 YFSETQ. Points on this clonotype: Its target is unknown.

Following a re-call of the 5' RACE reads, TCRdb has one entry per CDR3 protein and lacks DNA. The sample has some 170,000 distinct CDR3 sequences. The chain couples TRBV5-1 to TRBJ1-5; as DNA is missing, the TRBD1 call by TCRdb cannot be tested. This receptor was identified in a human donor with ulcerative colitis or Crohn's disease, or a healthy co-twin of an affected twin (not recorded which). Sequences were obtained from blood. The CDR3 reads CASSLQGHQPQHF.